Sequencing of this T cell receptor (beta chain) was carried out in a study of memory CD4+ T cells and cytomegalovirus serostatus. The study's findings and limits: Suggested: most of the CMV-linked TCR signature lies in CD4+ memory cells. CD4+ memory repertoires contained about 40% of the roughly 160 reported CMV TCRbeta sequences.

In the case of this clone: Antigen unknown.

Single viable CD3+CD4+CD8-CD45RO+ cells were sorted as the memory CD4+ T cells. Produced via immunoSEQ multiplex PCR; TCRdb's table is partial and in-frame only. The profile shows 35,000 to 55,000 clones, 76% of them singletons. This CDR3 is 15 amino acids long. CDR1 and CDR2 from the germline V gene are MGHDK and SYGVNS. The V end was cut by 0 bases, the J end by 7 bases, with 15 bases between. The rearrangement links TRBV25-1 to TRBJ1-2; D perhaps matches TRBD1 (6 bases). The sample comprised memory CD4+ T cells from blood. This TCR derives from an adult in good health and CMV-seronegative. CDR3 in DNA: TGTGCCAGCAGTGAATATTTCGACAGGCAGGGTGGCTACACCTTC. This codes for CASSEYFDRQGGYTF.